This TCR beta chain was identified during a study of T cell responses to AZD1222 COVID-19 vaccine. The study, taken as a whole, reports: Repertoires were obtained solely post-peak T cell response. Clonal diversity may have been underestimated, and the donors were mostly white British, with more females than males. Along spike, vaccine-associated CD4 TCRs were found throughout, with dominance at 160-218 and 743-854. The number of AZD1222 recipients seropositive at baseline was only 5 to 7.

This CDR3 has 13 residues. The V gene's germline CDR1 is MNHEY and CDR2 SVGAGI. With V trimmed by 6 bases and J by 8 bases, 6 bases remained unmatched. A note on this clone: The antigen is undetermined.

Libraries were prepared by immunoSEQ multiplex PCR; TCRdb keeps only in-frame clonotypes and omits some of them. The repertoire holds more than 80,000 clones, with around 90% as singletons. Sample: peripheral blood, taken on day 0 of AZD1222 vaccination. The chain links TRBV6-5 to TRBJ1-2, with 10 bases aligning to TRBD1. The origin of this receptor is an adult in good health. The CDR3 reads CASSQTGGWGYTF. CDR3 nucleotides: TGTGCCAGCAGCCAGACAGGGGGCTGGGGCTACACCTTC.